This passage covers 2 T cell receptor beta chains from one sample sequenced in a study of identical twins. Each CDR3 protein gets one entry after TCRdb re-called the 5' RACE reads with MiXCR. The sample lists more than 1.5 million distinct CDR3 sequences, around 29% seen once, with 0.25% to 0.3% in the top ten. Sequenced input: cord blood. These receptors all stem from a newborn girl in good health.

V usage is TRBV7-2 and J usage is TRBJ2-3, with 10 bases identical to TRBD2. Losses at the gene ends were 10 bases for V and 1 base for J; bases not matched to a gene: 5. The CDR3 loop spans 14 amino acids. Germline CDR1 is SGHTA and CDR2 is FQGNSA. CDR3 protein: CATDSGRRTDTQYF. The CDR3 DNA is TGTGCCACCGATAGCGGGAGGCGCACAGATACGCAGTATTTT.

This chain links TRBV21-1 with TRBJ1-4; the table assigns TRBD1, which was not confirmed against the DNA. TRBV21-1 is reported as a pseudogene. The CDR3 loop spans 18 amino acids. CDR3: CASSKARGQGRFNEKLFF. CDR3 bases: TGTGCCAGCAGCAAAGCGCGGGGACAGGGAAGGTTTAATGAAAAACTGTTTTTT.